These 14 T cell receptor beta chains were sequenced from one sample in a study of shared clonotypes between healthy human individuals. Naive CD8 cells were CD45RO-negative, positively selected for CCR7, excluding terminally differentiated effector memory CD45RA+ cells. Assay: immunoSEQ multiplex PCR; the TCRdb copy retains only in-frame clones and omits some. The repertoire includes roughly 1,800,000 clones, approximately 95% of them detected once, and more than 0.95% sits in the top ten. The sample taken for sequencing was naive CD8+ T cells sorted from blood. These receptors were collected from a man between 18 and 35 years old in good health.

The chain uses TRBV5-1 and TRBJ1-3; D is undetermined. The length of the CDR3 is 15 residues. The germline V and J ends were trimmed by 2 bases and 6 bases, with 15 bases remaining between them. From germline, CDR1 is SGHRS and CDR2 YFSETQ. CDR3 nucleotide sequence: TGCGCCAGCAGCTTCCAGGCCGAGCCTACAAACACCATATATTTT. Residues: CASSFQAEPTNTIYF.

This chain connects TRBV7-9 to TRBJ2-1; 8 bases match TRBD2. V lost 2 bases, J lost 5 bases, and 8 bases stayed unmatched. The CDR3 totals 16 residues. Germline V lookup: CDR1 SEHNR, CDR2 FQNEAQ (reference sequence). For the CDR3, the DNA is TGTGCCAGCAGCTTACCGATCGGACTAGCAAACAATGAGCAGTTCTTC. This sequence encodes CASSLPIGLANNEQFF.

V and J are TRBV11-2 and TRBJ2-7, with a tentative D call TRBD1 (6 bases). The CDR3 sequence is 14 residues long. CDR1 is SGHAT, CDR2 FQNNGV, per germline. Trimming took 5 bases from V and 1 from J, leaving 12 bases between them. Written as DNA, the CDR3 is TGTGCCAGCAGCCCGGGACACGGTTCCTACGAGCAGTACTTC. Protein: CASSPGHGSYEQYF. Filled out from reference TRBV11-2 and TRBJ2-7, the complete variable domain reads EAGVAQSPRYKIIEKRQSVAFWCNPISGHATLYWYQQILGQGPKLLIQFQNNGVVDDSQLPKDRFSAERLKGVDSTLKIQPAKLEDSAVYLCASSPGHGSYEQYFGPGTRLTVT.

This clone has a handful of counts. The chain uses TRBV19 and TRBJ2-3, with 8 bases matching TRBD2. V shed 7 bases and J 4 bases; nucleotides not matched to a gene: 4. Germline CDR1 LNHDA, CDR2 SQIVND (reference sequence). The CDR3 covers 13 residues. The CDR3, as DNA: TGTGCCAGTATTGGACTAGCAGCAGATACGCAGTATTTT. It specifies CASIGLAADTQYF. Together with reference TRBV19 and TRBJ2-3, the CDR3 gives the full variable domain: DGGITQSPKYLFRKEGQNVTLSCEQNLNHDAMYWYRQDPGQGLRLIYYSQIVNDFQKGDIAEGYSVSREKKESFPLTVTSAQKNPTAFYLCASIGLAADTQYFGPGTRLTVL.

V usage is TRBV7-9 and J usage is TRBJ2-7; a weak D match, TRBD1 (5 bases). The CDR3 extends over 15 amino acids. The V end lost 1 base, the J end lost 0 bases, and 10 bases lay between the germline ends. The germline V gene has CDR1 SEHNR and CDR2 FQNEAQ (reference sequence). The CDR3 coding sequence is TGTGCCAGCAGCTTAGGTAACCAGGGCTCCTACGAGCAGTACTTC. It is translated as CASSLGNQGSYEQYF.

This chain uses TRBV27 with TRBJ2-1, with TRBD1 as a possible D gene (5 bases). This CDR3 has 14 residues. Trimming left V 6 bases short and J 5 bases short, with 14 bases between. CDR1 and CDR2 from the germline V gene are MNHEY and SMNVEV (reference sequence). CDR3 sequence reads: CASSPRGLDNEQFF. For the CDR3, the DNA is TGTGCCAGCAGCCCTAGGGGATTAGACAATGAGCAGTTCTTC.

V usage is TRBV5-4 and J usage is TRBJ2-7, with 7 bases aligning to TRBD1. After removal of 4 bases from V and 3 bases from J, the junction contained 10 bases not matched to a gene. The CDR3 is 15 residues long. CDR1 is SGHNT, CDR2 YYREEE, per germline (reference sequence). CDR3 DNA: TGTGCCAGCAGCCGAGACTGGACAGGACGCTACGAGCAGTACTTC. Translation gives CASSRDWTGRYEQYF.

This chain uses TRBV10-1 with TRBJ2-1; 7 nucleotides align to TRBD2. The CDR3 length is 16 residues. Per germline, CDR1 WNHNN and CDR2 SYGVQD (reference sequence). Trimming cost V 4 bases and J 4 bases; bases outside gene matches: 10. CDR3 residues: CASSAAPGLQYNEQFF. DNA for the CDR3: TGCGCCAGCAGTGCGGCCCCGGGACTACAATACAATGAGCAGTTCTTC.

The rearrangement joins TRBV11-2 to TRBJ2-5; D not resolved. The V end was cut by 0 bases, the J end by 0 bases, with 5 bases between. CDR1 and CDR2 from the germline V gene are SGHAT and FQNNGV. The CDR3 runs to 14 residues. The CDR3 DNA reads TGTGCCAGCAGCTTAGAGGTCTACCAAGAGACCCAGTACTTC. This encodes CASSLEVYQETQYF.

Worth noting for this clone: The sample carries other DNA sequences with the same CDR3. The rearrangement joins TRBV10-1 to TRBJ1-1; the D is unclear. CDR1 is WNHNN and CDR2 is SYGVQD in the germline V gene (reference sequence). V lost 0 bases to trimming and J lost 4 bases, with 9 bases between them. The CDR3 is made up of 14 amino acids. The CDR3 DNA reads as TGCGCCAGCAGTGAGTCGCCGGGCCGCACTGAAGCTTTCTTT. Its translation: CASSESPGRTEAFF.

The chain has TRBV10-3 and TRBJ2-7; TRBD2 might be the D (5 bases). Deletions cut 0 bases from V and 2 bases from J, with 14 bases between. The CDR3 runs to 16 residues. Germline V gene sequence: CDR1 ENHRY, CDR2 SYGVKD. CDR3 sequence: CAISESATPGTYEQYF. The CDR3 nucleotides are TGTGCCATCAGTGAGTCTGCGACTCCGGGGACCTACGAGCAGTACTTC.

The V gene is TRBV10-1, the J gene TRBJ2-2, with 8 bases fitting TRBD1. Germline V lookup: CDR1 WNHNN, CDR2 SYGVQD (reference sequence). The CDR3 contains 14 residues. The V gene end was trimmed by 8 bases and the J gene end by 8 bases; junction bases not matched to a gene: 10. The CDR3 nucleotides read TGCGCCAGCGGTCCACAGGGGGAGTCTGGGGAGCTGTTTTTT. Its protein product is CASGPQGESGELFF.

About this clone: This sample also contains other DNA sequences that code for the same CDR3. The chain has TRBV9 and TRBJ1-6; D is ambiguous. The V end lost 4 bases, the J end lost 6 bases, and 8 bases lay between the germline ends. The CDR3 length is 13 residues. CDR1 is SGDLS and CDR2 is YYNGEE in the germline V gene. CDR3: CASSLEGNSPLHF. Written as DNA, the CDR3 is TGTGCCAGCAGCCTAGAGGGTAATTCACCCCTCCACTTT. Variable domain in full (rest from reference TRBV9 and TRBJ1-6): DSGVTQTPKHLITATGQRVTLRCSPRSGDLSVYWYQQSLDQGLQFLIQYYNGEERAKGNILERFSAQQFPDLHSELNLSSLELGDSALYFCASSLEGNSPLHFGNGTRLTVT.

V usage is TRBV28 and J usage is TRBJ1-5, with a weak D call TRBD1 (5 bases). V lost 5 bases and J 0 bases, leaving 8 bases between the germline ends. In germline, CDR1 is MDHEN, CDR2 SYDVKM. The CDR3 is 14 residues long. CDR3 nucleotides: TGTGCCAGCAGTGCTGACAGTAGCAATCAGCCCCAGCATTTT. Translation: CASSADSSNQPQHF.